Following are 3 T cell receptor beta chains from one sample sequenced in a study of T cell changes during pregnancy in multiple sclerosis. Sequencing used immunoSEQ multiplex PCR; TCRdb keeps in-frame clones, though not all of them. The sample yields 79,000 or so clones, 85% to 95% seen once. Sequenced material: CD4+ T cells from peripheral blood mononuclear cells, taken before pregnancy. The receptors derive from a female donor with multiple sclerosis, enrolled in a pregnancy study.

The chain has TRBV27 and TRBJ2-6, with TRBD2 matching 14 bases. The germline V gene has CDR1 MNHEY and CDR2 SMNVEV (reference sequence). The length of the CDR3 is 18 residues. V was clipped by 6 bases and J by 1 base; unmatched bases: 5. Here the CDR3 DNA reads TGTGCCAGCAGGGGGGGACTAGCGGGAGTGTCTGGGGCCAACGTCCTGACTTTC. Its translation: CASRGGLAGVSGANVLTF.

This clone was counted a few times. J is TRBJ1-1 and V is TRBV29-1; no definite D call. The CDR3 runs to 12 residues. From germline, CDR1 is SQVTM and CDR2 ANQGSEA. V was shortened by 2 bases and J by 7 bases, with 11 bases between the two germline ends. The CDR3 DNA sequence: TGCAGCGTTGAACGGTTACAGCTTGAAGCTTTCTTT. Translated: CSVERLQLEAFF.

V gene TRBV29-1 combines with J gene TRBJ1-2; 7 nucleotides agree with TRBD1. Looked up from germline, CDR1 is SQVTM and CDR2 is ANQGSEA. After removal of 0 bases from V and 6 bases from J, the junction contained 10 bases not matched to a gene. This CDR3 contains 15 residues. The CDR3, as DNA: TGCAGCGTTGAAGATCGACAGGGAATCTCGAATGGCTACACCTTC. Translated, it gives CSVEDRQGISNGYTF.